A selection of T cell receptor beta chains follows, all from one sample in a study of human T cells and chemical hapten exposure. In TCRdb, the RACE reads were re-called with MiXCR into one record per CDR3 protein. The sample yields roughly 81,000 distinct CDR3 sequences, about 9% seen once. The specimen comprised whole blood, sampled in connection with sensitization to the hapten diphenylcyclopropenone (DPC). The origin of the receptors is a middle-aged man with alopecia areata. Some clones in this sample may be carry-over from other donors' samples. Each CDR3 is given with its conserved first and last residue. Fields, in order: D gene, clone size, J gene, V gene, CDR3 DNA, CDR3 protein. D genes are given only for firm matches. Only some rows state a clone size, as once, few, many or a class for expanded clones.

D gene: .
clone size: many
J gene: TRBJ1-1
V gene: TRBV7-3
CDR3 DNA: TGTGCCAGCAGCCCGACAGAGAACACTGAAGCTTTCTTT
CDR3 protein: CASSPTENTEAFF

D gene: TRBD2
clone size: few
J gene: TRBJ2-3
V gene: TRBV28
CDR3 DNA: TGTGCCAGCAGTCTAGTTAGCGGGTCCCCCACAGATACGCAGTATTTT
CDR3 protein: CASSLVSGSPTDTQYF

D gene: .
clone size: .
J gene: TRBJ1-1
V gene: TRBV7-9
CDR3 DNA: TGTGCCAGCAGCTTAGTTGGGAAAGGGGCAGGCACTGAAGCTTTCTTT
CDR3 protein: CASSLVGKGAGTEAFF

D gene: .
clone size: medium-sized
J gene: TRBJ2-2
V gene: TRBV19
CDR3 DNA: TGTGCCAGTGCCACAGGGCGCACCGGGGAGCTGTTTTTT
CDR3 protein: CASATGRTGELFF

D gene: TRBD2
clone size: .
J gene: TRBJ2-1
V gene: TRBV20-1
CDR3 DNA: TGCAGTGTAAAAGGGCTAGCGGGAGAGAATGAGCAGTTCTTC
CDR3 protein: CSVKGLAGENEQFF

D gene: .
clone size: .
J gene: TRBJ1-1
V gene: TRBV18
CDR3 DNA: TGTGCCAGCTCATTCGTGGGGGGAGAGTACACTGAAGCTTTCTTT
CDR3 protein: CASSFVGGEYTEAFF

D gene: .
clone size: .
J gene: TRBJ2-1
V gene: TRBV10-3
CDR3 DNA: TGTGCCATCAGTGAGCCCTTGGGGGCGGAGACCTCCTACAATGAGCAGTTCTTC
CDR3 protein: CAISEPLGAETSYNEQFF

D gene: .
clone size: few
J gene: TRBJ2-5
V gene: TRBV7-2
CDR3 DNA: TGTGCCAGCAGCTTAGCGTCGAATAGTGAGACCCAGTACTTC
CDR3 protein: CASSLASNSETQYF

D gene: .
clone size: few
J gene: TRBJ2-2
V gene: TRBV12-3/TRBV12-4
CDR3 DNA: TGTGCCAGCACCTTAGGGGGCACCGGGGAGCTGTTTTTT
CDR3 protein: CASTLGGTGELFF

D gene: .
clone size: .
J gene: TRBJ2-1
V gene: TRBV7-2
CDR3 DNA: TGTGCCAGCAGCCAAGCGAAAGGGGCTGAGCAGTTCTTC
CDR3 protein: CASSQAKGAEQFF

D gene: .
clone size: .
J gene: TRBJ2-6
V gene: TRBV7-2
CDR3 DNA: TGTGCCAGCAGCTCAGTGGGCTCCAAAACTTACTCTGGGGCCAACGTCCTGACTTTC
CDR3 protein: CASSSVGSKTYSGANVLTF

D gene: TRBD1
clone size: .
J gene: TRBJ2-2
V gene: TRBV4-3
CDR3 DNA: TGCGCCAGCAGCCGAACAGGGGAGAGGTCCGGGGAGCTGTTTTTT
CDR3 protein: CASSRTGERSGELFF